The 23 T cell receptor beta chains reported below all come from one sample, sequenced in a study of patients and donors after allogeneic stem cell transplantation (dated by TCRdb to 2020 to 2022). Preparation of the library involved RT-PCR. The run used a NextSeq 550. Starting from the raw public reads, TCRdb applied fastp trimming at Q25, assembled clones with MiXCR and retained in-frame beta chains. When rows share a CDR3 protein, they turn into one entry using the most common DNA and genes. The table for this sample lists tens of thousands of distinct CDR3 sequences; 26% of them were counted only once. The top ten clonotypes cover about 30% of the sample. Sequenced input: blood, either unsorted or a sorted T cell fraction (not recorded which). These receptors originate from a human donor who was either an allogeneic HSCT recipient or a stem cell or donor lymphocyte infusion donor (not recorded which). It is not recorded whose cells these are; they may come from a transplant donor.

This clonotype was seen only a few times. The chain uses TRBV29-1 and TRBJ2-7; D call uncertain. The CDR3 length is 11 residues. Trimming stripped 8 bases from V and 3 bases from J, with 11 bases between. Per germline, CDR1 SQVTM and CDR2 ANQGSEA. The CDR3 coding sequence is TGCAGCCGCGGACGGAGCTACGAGCAGTACTTC. It is translated as CSRGRSYEQYF.

This clonotype showed up just a few times. The CDR3 here is CASSLASSYEQYF. As DNA, the CDR3 is TGTGCCAGCAGCTTAGCTTCGTCCTACGAGCAGTACTTC. The V call is TRBV7-6, the J call TRBJ2-7; D is undetermined. The germline V gene has CDR1 SGHVS and CDR2 FNYEAQ. The CDR3 is 13 amino acids. The ends were cut back, 0 bases at V and 1 base at J, with 4 bases in the middle.

This chain connects TRBV29-1 to TRBJ1-1; D is unclear. The germline V and J ends were trimmed by 7 bases and 3 bases, with 12 bases remaining between them. CDR1 and CDR2 (germline): SQVTM, ANQGSEA. The CDR3 spans 12 residues. CDR3 loop: CSARMGYTEAFF. The CDR3 region has the DNA TGCAGCGCCCGAATGGGGTACACTGAAGCTTTCTTT.

This chain's CDR3 is CASSLTSGRTEAFF. The DNA for the CDR3 is TGTGCCAGCAGCTTAACTTCAGGGCGGACTGAAGCTTTCTTT. This chain uses TRBV7-3 with TRBJ1-1; tentative D call: TRBD1 (5 bases). V gave up 0 bases and J gave up 5 bases, with 10 bases separating them. Germline CDR1 is SGHTA and CDR2 is FQGTGA. The CDR3 totals 14 residues.

At least ten counts were recorded for this clonotype. This chain joins TRBV7-6 and TRBJ1-1; 8 nucleotides align to TRBD1. This CDR3 is built from 13 residues. Germline loops: CDR1 SGHVS, CDR2 FNYEAQ. Trimming cost V 0 bases and J 10 bases; bases outside gene matches: 4. The CDR3 nucleotides read TGTGCCAGCAGCTTAGCTCAACAGGGGGTAGCTTTCTTT. It codes for CASSLAQQGVAFF.

The gene calls are TRBV10-3 and TRBJ2-5, with D perhaps being TRBD1 or TRBD2 (5 bases each). Per germline, CDR1 ENHRY and CDR2 SYGVKD. Trimming took 3 bases from V and 2 from J, leaving 10 bases between them. The CDR3 spans 14 residues. The CDR3 loop is CAISDGDGQETQYF. The CDR3 DNA reads TGTGCCATCAGTGATGGGGACGGACAAGAGACCCAGTACTTC.

This rearrangement joins TRBV12-3 or TRBV12-4 to TRBJ2-2, with a weak D call TRBD2 (5 bases). This CDR3 spans 13 amino acids. CDR3 in DNA: TGTGCAGCGGCTGCAGCGGCGAGCGGGGAGCTGTTTTTT. Translated: CAAAAAASGELFF.

This clonotype has a single count. The chain joins TRBV13 to TRBJ1-2; 10 bases match TRBD1. With V trimmed by 6 bases and J by 7 bases, 5 bases remained unmatched. The CDR3 consists of 13 residues. Germline CDR1 and CDR2: PRHDT and FYEKMQ (reference sequence). The CDR3 is CASRPGQGTGYTF. The DNA for the CDR3 is TGTGCCAGCAGGCCGGGACAGGGGACTGGCTACACCTTC.

The chain uses TRBV6-5 and TRBJ2-3; TRBD2 aligns across 10 bases. The germline V gene has CDR1 MNHEY and CDR2 SVGAGI. The CDR3 consists of 15 residues. V trimming: 4 bases; J trimming: 1 base; junction bases outside the gene matches: 2. Here the CDR3 reads CASSSLAGGTDTQYF. The CDR3 DNA sequence: TGTGCCAGCAGTTCGCTAGCGGGGGGCACAGATACGCAGTATTTT.

This sequence joins TRBV12-3 or TRBV12-4 and TRBJ1-2; possible D gene TRBD1, 6 bases. This CDR3 comprises 14 residues. Trimming shortened V by 2 bases and J by 6 bases, and 13 bases separated the two germline ends. The CDR3 DNA reads TGTGCCAGCAGTTTAAGTCAGGGGTATGATGGCTACACCTTC. Its protein product is CASSLSQGYDGYTF.

This clonotype has a handful of counts. This sequence joins TRBV7-9 and TRBJ2-3; no firm D call. This CDR3 is 16 amino acids long. CDR1 and CDR2 (germline): SEHNR, FQNEAQ (reference sequence). The V end lost 3 bases, the J end lost 1 base, and 14 bases lay between the germline ends. The CDR3 spells CASSFGPNSGTDTQYF. The DNA of the CDR3 is TGTGCCAGCAGCTTCGGCCCTAACAGCGGCACAGATACGCAGTATTTT.

The rearrangement links TRBV27 to TRBJ1-5, with 9 bases fitting TRBD1. This CDR3 comprises 16 residues. Germline-derived CDR1 and CDR2 are MNHEY and SMNVEV (reference sequence). The trim removed 6 bases at V and 2 bases at J, leaving 8 bases unmatched. The CDR3 loop reads CASSLQGAGGNQPQHF. CDR3 DNA: TGTGCCAGCAGCTTACAGGGGGCAGGTGGCAATCAGCCCCAGCATTTT.

This clonotype was recorded a few times. The V gene is TRBV3-1, the J gene TRBJ2-3; TRBD1 matches 8 bases. Germline V gene lookup returns CDR1 LGHDT and CDR2 YNNKEL (reference sequence). The CDR3 runs 14 residues. The V gene end was trimmed by 6 bases and the J gene end by 3 bases; junction bases not matched to a gene: 5. CDR3 loop: CASRTGGGTDTQYF. CDR3 sequence (DNA): TGTGCCAGCAGAACAGGGGGAGGAACAGATACGCAGTATTTT.

V and J are TRBV27 and TRBJ1-1; the D is unclear. The germline gives CDR1 MNHEY, CDR2 SMNVEV (reference sequence). The CDR3 covers 15 residues. With 2 bases removed from V and 3 bases from J, the gap between germline ends came to 13 bases. This chain's CDR3 is CASSLDYRAHTEAFF. The CDR3, as DNA: TGTGCCAGCAGTTTAGACTACAGAGCCCACACTGAAGCTTTCTTT.

The rearrangement joins TRBV7-2 to TRBJ2-5; D may be TRBD2 (5 bases). Germline CDR1 reads SGHTA; CDR2 reads FQGNSA. V dropped 2 bases and J dropped 5 bases, with 12 bases sitting between them. The CDR3 extends over 14 amino acids. The CDR3: CASSLLGSGETQYF. CDR3 nucleotide sequence: TGTGCCAGCAGCTTATTAGGGAGTGGGGAGACCCAGTACTTC.

The chain uses TRBV12-3 or TRBV12-4 and TRBJ2-3, with a weak D call TRBD2 (6 bases). Trimming removed 3 bases from V and 0 bases from J, with 10 bases in between. The length of the CDR3 is 15 residues. The DNA for the CDR3 is TGTGCCAGCAGTTTTGTTGCGGGAAGCACAGATACGCAGTATTTT. This codes for CASSFVAGSTDTQYF.

This clonotype was counted between two and nine times. The chain joins TRBV27 to TRBJ2-3; no clear D. V was shortened by 5 bases and J by 4 bases, with 13 bases between the two germline ends. Germline CDR1 is MNHEY and CDR2 is SMNVEV (reference sequence). This CDR3 region has 14 residues. The CDR3 region is CASSPRPRADTQYF. The CDR3 bases are TGTGCCAGCAGTCCCCGACCGCGCGCAGATACGCAGTATTTT.

This chain connects TRBV7-3 to TRBJ2-1; D unclear. This CDR3 is 14 amino acids long. Germline CDR1 reads SGHTA; CDR2 reads FQGTGA. Trimming removed 6 bases at V and 6 bases at J, with 15 bases between. DNA of the CDR3: TGTGCCAGCAGTAACCCCCTCAAGGCCAATGAGCAGTTCTTC. Its protein is CASSNPLKANEQFF.

This clonotype was seen more than once but under ten times. The chain employs TRBV2 and TRBJ2-5; no firm D call. The CDR3 is 12 amino acids. Germline V gene sequence: CDR1 SNHLY, CDR2 FYNNEI. The V and J ends lost 4 bases and 1 base respectively, with 4 bases between them. CDR3 coding DNA: TGTGCCAGCAGTGCCTCCCAAGAGACCCAGTACTTC. This sequence encodes CASSASQETQYF.

This clonotype was seen more than once but under ten times. J is TRBJ2-1 and V is TRBV29-1; possible D gene TRBD2, 5 bases. The CDR3 sequence is 15 residues long. Trimming took off 1 base at V and 4 bases at J, with 14 bases between the two ends. Per germline, CDR1 SQVTM and CDR2 ANQGSEA. The CDR3, as DNA: TGCAGCGTTGAAGTTGTCGAGCGGATTTACAATGAGCAGTTCTTC. Translation: CSVEVVERIYNEQFF.

This clonotype was recorded a few times. V usage is TRBV18 and J usage is TRBJ2-7, with 9 bases lining up with TRBD2. With V trimmed by 2 bases and J by 2 bases, 4 bases remained unmatched. Germline V gene lookup returns CDR1 KGHSH and CDR2 LQKENI. There are 15 residues in the CDR3. CDR3 region: CASSPWPSGTYEQYF. In nucleotides, the CDR3 is TGTGCCAGCTCACCATGGCCTAGCGGGACCTACGAGCAGTACTTC. Together with reference TRBV18 and TRBJ2-7, the CDR3 gives the full variable domain: NAGVMQNPRHLVRRRGQEARLRCSPMKGHSHVYWYRQLPEEGLKFMVYLQKENIIDESGMPKERFSAEFPKEGPSILRIQQVVRGDSAAYFCASSPWPSGTYEQYFGPGTRLTVT.

Only a few counts were recorded for this clonotype. Mismatch with germline at one junction end may stem from a read error. The chain links TRBV28 to TRBJ1-1; 7 bases are a match to TRBD1. The germline V gene encodes CDR1 MDHEN and CDR2 SYDVKM. CDR3 size: 13 residues. The DNA of the CDR3 is TGTGCCAGCAGTTACAGGGGTTACACCGAAGCTTTCTTT. This encodes CASSYRGYTEAFF.

The chain couples TRBV5-1 to TRBJ2-7, with D perhaps matching TRBD2 (6 bases). CDR3 length equals 18 residues. CDR1 is SGHRS and CDR2 is YFSETQ in the germline V gene. V was trimmed by 1 base and J by 5 bases, leaving 25 bases between them. The CDR3 reads CASSLSNPVPGVWDEQYF. In DNA form, the CDR3 reads TGCGCCAGCAGCTTGTCAAACCCCGTACCGGGGGTCTGGGACGAGCAGTACTTC.